This T cell receptor (beta chain) comes out of a study of blood T cell repertoires in COVID-19. Across the study: Italy, Spain and the United States were the sources of the convalescent and acute COVID-19 samples.

TCRdb's table, derived via immunoSEQ multiplex PCR, lists solely in-frame clones and lacks some. The profile shows nearly 350,000 clones, 87% of them singletons. Germline V gene sequence: CDR1 SGHVS, CDR2 FNYEAQ. Trimming took 1 base from V and 4 from J, leaving 10 bases between them. The CDR3 has 15 amino acids. The sequence came from a woman aged 25-40 years who had recovered from COVID-19. V usage is TRBV7-6 and J usage is TRBJ2-2; no definite D call. Sequenced input: PBMCs or T cells enriched from blood (not recorded which). The CDR3 spells CASSLEPGITGELFF. CDR3 DNA sequence: TGTGCCAGCAGCTTAGAGCCGGGTATCACCGGGGAGCTGTTTTTT.